One sample yielded the 8 T cell receptor beta chains listed below, sequenced in a study of regulatory T cells in long-lasting Graves disease. With iRepertoire HTBI primers and Arm-PCR of CDR3 regions, TCR beta libraries were built. TCRdb itself ran the multiplex PCR reads through MiXCR, one entry per CDR3 protein. The table has a few hundred thousand distinct CDR3 sequences, around a quarter seen once. Sample time point: persistent/refractory GD, antithyroid drugs over 5 years with positive TRAb. PBMC-extracted RNA yielded the TCR library. Sample: peripheral blood mononuclear cells (PBMCs), taken when the disease was refractory, from a patient treated with antithyroid drugs. These receptors originate from a female donor with Graves disease.

This clonotype was picked up many times. The rearrangement joins TRBV2 to TRBJ2-7; 7 positions match TRBD1. The CDR3 has 15 amino acids. The germline V gene has CDR1 SNHLY and CDR2 FYNNEI. V lost 7 bases to trimming and J lost 4 bases; unmatched junction nucleotides: 13. CDR3 sequence: CASTDRQGVAYEQYF. As DNA, the CDR3 is TGTGCCAGCACCGACCGACAGGGAGTCGCTTACGAGCAGTACTTC. The complete variable domain, with remaining parts taken from reference TRBV2 and TRBJ2-7, reads EPEVTQTPSHQVTQMGQEVILRCVPISNHLYFYWYRQILGQKVEFLVSFYNNEISEKSEIFDDQFSVERPDGSNFTLKIRSTKLEDSAMYFCASTDRQGVAYEQYFGPGTRLTVT.

This clonotype was found many times. J is TRBJ2-1 and V is TRBV7-9; D unclear. Germline V CDR1 and CDR2: SEHNR, FQNEAQ (reference sequence). The V end was cut by 0 bases, the J end by 12 bases, with 9 bases between. CDR3 size: 12 residues. The CDR3 spells CASSLAYQGQFF. For the CDR3, the DNA is TGTGCCAGCAGCTTAGCCTACCAAGGGCAGTTCTTC. The whole variable domain, filled in from reference TRBV7-9 and TRBJ2-1, reads DTGVSQNPRHKITKRGQNVTFRCDPISEHNRLYWYRQTLGQGPEFLTYFQNEAQLEKSRLLSDRFSAERPKGSFSTLEIQRTEQGDSAMYLCASSLAYQGQFFGPGTRLTVL.

In its sample, this clonotype was seen a few times. The V gene is TRBV20-1, the J gene TRBJ1-6; tentative D call: TRBD1 (5 bases). V lost 0 bases to trimming and J lost 4 bases, with 13 bases between them. CDR1 and CDR2 from the germline V gene are DFQATT and SNEGSKA (reference sequence). This CDR3 comprises 16 residues. The CDR3 DNA follows: TGCAGTGCTAGAGAGGCCGGGGGAAAGTATAATTCACCCCTCCACTTT. This gives the protein CSAREAGGKYNSPLHF.

This clonotype showed up many times. The chain is built from TRBV3-1 and TRBJ1-5, with TRBD1 identical over 9 bases. The CDR3 has 15 amino acids. Unmatched junction bases numbered 6, after V lost 6 bases and J lost 3 bases. Germline CDR1 and CDR2: LGHDT and YNNKEL (reference sequence). CDR3 amino acids: CASSSGTGLNQPQHF. DNA for the CDR3: TGTGCCAGCAGTTCCGGGACAGGGCTCAATCAGCCCCAGCATTTT.

The chain carries TRBV7-9 and TRBJ1-2; D call uncertain. This CDR3 region has 14 residues. Trimming took 1 base from V and 6 from J, leaving 12 bases between them. CDR1 is SEHNR and CDR2 is FQNEAQ in the germline V gene (reference sequence). CDR3 bases: TGTGCCAGCAGCTTAGAACTCCCCAGGCATGGCTACACCTTC. This translates into CASSLELPRHGYTF.

This clonotype was seen many times. V gene TRBV28 combines with J gene TRBJ2-5, with 8 bases lining up with TRBD2. J lost 1 base, V lost 6 bases, and 4 bases had no gene match. The CDR3 extends over 14 amino acids. The germline V gene encodes CDR1 MDHEN and CDR2 SYDVKM. The chain's CDR3 is CASRTTSGQETQYF. The DNA of the CDR3 is TGTGCCAGCAGAACCACTAGCGGCCAAGAGACCCAGTACTTC.

The rearrangement links TRBV5-1 to TRBJ2-7; the D gene is possibly TRBD2 (5 bases). The V end lost 4 bases, the J end lost 1 base, and 21 bases lay between the germline ends. The CDR3 has 17 amino acids. Per germline, CDR1 SGHRS and CDR2 YFSETQ. The CDR3 here is CASSPEGSRPVSYEQYF. CDR3 DNA: TGCGCCAGCAGCCCGGAAGGGAGCCGTCCCGTTTCCTACGAGCAGTACTTC.

This chain joins TRBV19 and TRBJ2-7; unclear D gene. Germline values: CDR1 LNHDA, CDR2 SQIVND (reference sequence). V was pared by 3 bases and J by 5 bases, with 11 bases between. The CDR3 has 13 residues. The CDR3 here is CASSISSGDEQYF. The CDR3 bases are TGTGCCAGTAGTATCTCTAGTGGCGACGAGCAGTACTTC.